This T cell receptor (beta chain) was recorded in a study of T cell responses to AZD1222 COVID-19 vaccine. This CDR3 contains 14 residues. Germline V gene lookup returns CDR1 MNHEY and CDR2 SVGAGI. Trimming left V 6 bases short and J 4 bases short, with 15 bases between. The method was immunoSEQ multiplex PCR; TCRdb's version includes in-frame clones alone and lacks a portion of them. This sample yields some 130,000 clones, of which around nine tenths are seen a single time; 1.5% to 2% belongs to the top ten. Whole-study results and caveats: Most donors were white British, females outnumbered males, and clonal diversity was possibly underestimated.

Concerning this clone: The target antigen is unknown.

The rearrangement uses TRBV6-5 and TRBJ1-1; D uncertain. The source was peripheral blood, collected on day 0 of AZD1222 vaccination. The receptor was isolated from an adult in good health. CDR3: CASSHGSKRTEAFF. CDR3 bases: TGTGCCAGCAGCCACGGGTCCAAACGCACTGAAGCTTTCTTT.